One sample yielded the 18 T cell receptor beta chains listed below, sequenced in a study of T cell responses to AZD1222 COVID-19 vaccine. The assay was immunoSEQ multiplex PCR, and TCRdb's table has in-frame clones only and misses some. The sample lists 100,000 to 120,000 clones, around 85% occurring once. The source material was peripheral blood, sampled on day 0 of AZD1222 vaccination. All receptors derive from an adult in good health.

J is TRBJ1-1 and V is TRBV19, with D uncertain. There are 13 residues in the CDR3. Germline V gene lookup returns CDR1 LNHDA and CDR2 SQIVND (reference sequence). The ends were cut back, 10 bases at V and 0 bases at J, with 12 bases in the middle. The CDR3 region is CATATPMNTEAFF. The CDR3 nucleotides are TGTGCCACAGCGACACCTATGAACACTGAAGCTTTCTTT.

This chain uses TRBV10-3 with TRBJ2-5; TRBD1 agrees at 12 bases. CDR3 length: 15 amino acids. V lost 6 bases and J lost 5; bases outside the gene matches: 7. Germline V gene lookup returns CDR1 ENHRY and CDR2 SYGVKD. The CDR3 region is CAIRGTGGLLETQYF. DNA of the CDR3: TGTGCCATCAGGGGGACAGGGGGCCTTTTGGAGACCCAGTACTTC.

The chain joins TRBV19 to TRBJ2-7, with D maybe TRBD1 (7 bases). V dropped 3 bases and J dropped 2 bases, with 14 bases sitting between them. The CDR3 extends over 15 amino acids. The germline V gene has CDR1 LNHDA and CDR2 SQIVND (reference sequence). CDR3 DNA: TGTGCCAGTAGTATTTGGACAGGAGGGCCCTACGAGCAGTACTTC. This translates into CASSIWTGGPYEQYF.

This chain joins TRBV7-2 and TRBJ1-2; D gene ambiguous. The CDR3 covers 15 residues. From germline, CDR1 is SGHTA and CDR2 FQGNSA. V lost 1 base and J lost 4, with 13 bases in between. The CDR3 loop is CASSLGSLGGYGYTF. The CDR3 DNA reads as TGTGCCAGCAGCTTAGGTTCCCTGGGTGGCTATGGCTACACCTTC. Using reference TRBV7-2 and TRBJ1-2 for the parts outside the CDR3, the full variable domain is GAGVSQSPSNKVTEKGKDVELRCDPISGHTALYWYRQSLGQGLEFLIYFQGNSAPDKSGLPSDRFSAERTGGSVSTLTIQRTQQEDSAVYLCASSLGSLGGYGYTFGSGTRLTVV.

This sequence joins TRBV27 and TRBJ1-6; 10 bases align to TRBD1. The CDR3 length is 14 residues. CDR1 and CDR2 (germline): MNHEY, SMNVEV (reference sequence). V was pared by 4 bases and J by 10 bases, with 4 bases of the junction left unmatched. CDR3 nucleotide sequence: TGTGCCAGCAGTTCCGGGACAGGGGAATCACCCCTCCACTTT. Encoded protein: CASSSGTGESPLHF.

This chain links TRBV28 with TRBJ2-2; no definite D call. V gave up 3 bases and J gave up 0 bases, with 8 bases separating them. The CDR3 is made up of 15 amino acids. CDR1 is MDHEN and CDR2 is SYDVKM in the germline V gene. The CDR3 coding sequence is TGTGCCAGCAGTTTGGGAACACCGAACACCGGGGAGCTGTTTTTT. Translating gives CASSLGTPNTGELFF.

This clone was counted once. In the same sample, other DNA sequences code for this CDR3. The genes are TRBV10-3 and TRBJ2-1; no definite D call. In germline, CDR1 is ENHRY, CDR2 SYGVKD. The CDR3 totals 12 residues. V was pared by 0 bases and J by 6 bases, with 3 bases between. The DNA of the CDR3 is TGTGCCATCAGTGAGTCGGGCAATGAGCAGTTCTTC. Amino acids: CAISESGNEQFF.

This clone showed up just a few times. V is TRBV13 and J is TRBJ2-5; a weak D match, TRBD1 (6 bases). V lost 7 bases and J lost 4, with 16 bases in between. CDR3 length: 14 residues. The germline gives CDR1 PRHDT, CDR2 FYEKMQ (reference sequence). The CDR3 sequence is CASNLRGPGETQYF. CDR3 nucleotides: TGTGCCAGCAACCTCAGGGGTCCAGGAGAGACCCAGTACTTC.

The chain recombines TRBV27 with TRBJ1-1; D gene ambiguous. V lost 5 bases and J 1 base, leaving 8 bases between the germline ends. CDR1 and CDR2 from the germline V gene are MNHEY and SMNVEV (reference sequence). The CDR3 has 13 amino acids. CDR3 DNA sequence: TGTGCCAGCAGTCGGCCAGGGAACACTGAAGCTTTCTTT. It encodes CASSRPGNTEAFF.

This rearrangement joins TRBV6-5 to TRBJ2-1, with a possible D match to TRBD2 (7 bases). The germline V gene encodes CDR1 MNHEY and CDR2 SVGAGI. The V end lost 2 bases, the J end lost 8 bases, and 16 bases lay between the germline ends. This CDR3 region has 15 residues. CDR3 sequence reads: CASSYVGGPGDEQFF. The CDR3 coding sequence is TGTGCCAGCAGTTACGTGGGAGGGCCAGGGGATGAGCAGTTCTTC.

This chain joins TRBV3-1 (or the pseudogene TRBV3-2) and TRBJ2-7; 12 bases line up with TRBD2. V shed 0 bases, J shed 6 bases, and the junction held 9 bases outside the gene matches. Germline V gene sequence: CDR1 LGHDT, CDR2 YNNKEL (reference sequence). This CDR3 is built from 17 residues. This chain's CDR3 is CASSQDLTSGRYGEQYF. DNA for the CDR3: TGTGCCAGCAGCCAAGATCTAACTAGCGGGAGGTACGGCGAGCAGTACTTC.

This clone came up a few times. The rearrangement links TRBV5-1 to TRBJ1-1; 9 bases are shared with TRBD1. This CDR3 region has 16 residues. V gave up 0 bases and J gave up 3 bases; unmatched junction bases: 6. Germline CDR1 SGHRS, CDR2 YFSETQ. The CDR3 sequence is CASSLAGQGIDTEAFF. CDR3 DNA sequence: TGCGCCAGCAGCTTGGCTGGACAGGGGATTGACACTGAAGCTTTCTTT. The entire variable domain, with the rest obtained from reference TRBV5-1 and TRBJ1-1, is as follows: KAGVTQTPRYLIKTRGQQVTLSCSPISGHRSVSWYQQTPGQGLQFLFEYFSETQRNKGNFPGRFSGRQFSNSRSEMNVSTLELGDSALYLCASSLAGQGIDTEAFFGQGTRLTVV.

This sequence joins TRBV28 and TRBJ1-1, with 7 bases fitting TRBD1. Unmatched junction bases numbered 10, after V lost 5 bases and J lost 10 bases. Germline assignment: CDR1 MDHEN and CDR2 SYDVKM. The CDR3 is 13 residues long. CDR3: CASSRRQGIRAFF. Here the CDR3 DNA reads TGTGCCAGCAGTCGTAGACAGGGAATAAGAGCTTTCTTT.

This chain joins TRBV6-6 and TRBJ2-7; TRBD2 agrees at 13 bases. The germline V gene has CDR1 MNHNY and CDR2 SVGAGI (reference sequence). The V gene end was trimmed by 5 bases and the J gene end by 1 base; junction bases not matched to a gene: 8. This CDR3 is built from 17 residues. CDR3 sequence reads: CASSPRTSGSLSYEQYF. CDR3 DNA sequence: TGTGCCAGCAGTCCCAGGACTAGCGGGAGTCTGTCCTACGAGCAGTACTTC.

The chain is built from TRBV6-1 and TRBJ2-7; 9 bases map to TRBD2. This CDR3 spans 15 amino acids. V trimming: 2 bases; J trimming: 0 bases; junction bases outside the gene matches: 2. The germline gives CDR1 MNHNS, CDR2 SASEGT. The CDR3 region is CASSEISGSSYEQYF. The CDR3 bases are TGTGCCAGCAGTGAAATTAGCGGGAGCTCCTACGAGCAGTACTTC.

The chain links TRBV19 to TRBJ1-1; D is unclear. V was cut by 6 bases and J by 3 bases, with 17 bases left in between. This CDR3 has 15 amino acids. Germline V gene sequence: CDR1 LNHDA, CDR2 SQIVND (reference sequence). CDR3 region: CASSQRRSSDTEAFF. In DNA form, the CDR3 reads TGTGCCAGTAGCCAACGAAGATCTTCGGACACTGAAGCTTTCTTT.

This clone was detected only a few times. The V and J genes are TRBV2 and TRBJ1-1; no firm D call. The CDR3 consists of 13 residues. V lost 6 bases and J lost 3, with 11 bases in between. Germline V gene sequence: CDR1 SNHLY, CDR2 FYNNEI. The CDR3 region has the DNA TGTGCCAGCAGCGGTGGGCGGTACACTGAAGCTTTCTTT. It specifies CASSGGRYTEAFF. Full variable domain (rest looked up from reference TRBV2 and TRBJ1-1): EPEVTQTPSHQVTQMGQEVILRCVPISNHLYFYWYRQILGQKVEFLVSFYNNEISEKSEIFDDQFSVERPDGSNFTLKIRSTKLEDSAMYFCASSGGRYTEAFFGQGTRLTVV.

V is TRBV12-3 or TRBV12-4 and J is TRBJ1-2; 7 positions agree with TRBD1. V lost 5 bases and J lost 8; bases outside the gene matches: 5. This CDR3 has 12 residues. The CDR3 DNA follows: TGTGCCAGCAGTCGGGACAGCGAGGGCTACACCTTC. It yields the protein CASSRDSEGYTF.